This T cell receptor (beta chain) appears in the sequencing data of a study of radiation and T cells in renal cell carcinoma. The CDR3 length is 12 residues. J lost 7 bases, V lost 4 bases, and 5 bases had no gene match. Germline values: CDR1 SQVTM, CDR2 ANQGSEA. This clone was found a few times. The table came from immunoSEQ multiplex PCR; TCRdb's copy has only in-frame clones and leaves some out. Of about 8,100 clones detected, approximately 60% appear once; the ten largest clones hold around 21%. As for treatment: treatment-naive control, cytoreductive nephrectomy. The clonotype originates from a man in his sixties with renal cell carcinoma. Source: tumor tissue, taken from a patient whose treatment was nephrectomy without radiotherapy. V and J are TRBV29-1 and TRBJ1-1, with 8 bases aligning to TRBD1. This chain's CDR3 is CSVGTGHNEAFF. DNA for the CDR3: TGCAGCGTTGGGACAGGGCATAATGAAGCTTTCTTT.